A single sample is the source of the 13 T cell receptor beta chains below, sequenced in a study of blood T cell repertoires in COVID-19. The method was immunoSEQ multiplex PCR; TCRdb's version includes in-frame clones alone and lacks a portion of them. The table records approximately 230,000 clones, roughly 84% of them present only once. Sequencing input: peripheral blood. These receptors came from a woman aged 40-49 years with active or convalescent COVID-19.

The rearrangement links TRBV19 to TRBJ1-4; 8 bases fit TRBD1. The CDR3 contains 15 residues. With 5 bases clipped from V and 4 bases from J, the junction kept 6 bases outside the gene matches. CDR1 and CDR2 (germline): LNHDA, SQIVND (reference sequence). The CDR3 bases are TGTGCCAGTAGTCCGAGGACAGGGCTTAATGAAAAACTGTTTTTT. Protein product: CASSPRTGLNEKLFF.

The gene calls are TRBV4-2 and TRBJ1-2, with 7 bases that match TRBD1. This CDR3 region has 14 residues. J was trimmed by 5 bases and V by 1 base; bases with no gene match: 4. Germline V lookup: CDR1 LGHNA, CDR2 YNFKEQ. CDR3: CASSQAEGQYGYTF. The CDR3, as DNA: TGTGCCAGCAGCCAAGCAGAGGGACAGTATGGCTACACCTTC.

This clone appeared a few times. This chain uses TRBV5-4 with TRBJ2-3, with 7 bases aligning to TRBD2. This CDR3 spans 13 amino acids. V shed 4 bases and J 5 bases; nucleotides not matched to a gene: 4. Germline V gene sequence: CDR1 SGHNT, CDR2 YYREEE (reference sequence). The CDR3, as DNA: TGTGCCAGCAGCCTGGGAGGGATAGATACGCAGTATTTT. This codes for CASSLGGIDTQYF.

The rearrangement uses TRBV7-9 and TRBJ1-4, with 7 nucleotides matching TRBD1. After removal of 5 bases from V and 4 bases from J, the junction contained 7 bases not matched to a gene. Germline V gene lookup returns CDR1 SEHNR and CDR2 FQNEAQ (reference sequence). The CDR3 extends over 15 amino acids. The CDR3 DNA reads TGTGCCAGCAGCGGAAGACAGGGCCATAATGAAAAACTGTTTTTT. Its translation: CASSGRQGHNEKLFF.

J is TRBJ2-7 and V is TRBV6-2 or TRBV6-3; TRBD2 agrees at 15 bases. In germline, CDR1 is MNHEY, CDR2 SVGEGT. The CDR3 runs 15 residues. With 5 bases clipped from V and 7 bases from J, the junction kept 6 bases outside the gene matches. The CDR3 DNA follows: TGTGCCAGCAGTCCGGGACTAGCGGGGGGATTTGAGCAGTACGTC. It codes for CASSPGLAGGFEQYV.

The genes are TRBV27 and TRBJ1-5; D gene unclear. The ends were cut back, 5 bases at V and 2 bases at J, with 7 bases in the middle. In germline, CDR1 is MNHEY, CDR2 SMNVEV (reference sequence). The length of the CDR3 is 13 residues. The DNA of the CDR3 is TGTGCCAGCAGTCTCCAGGGCAATCAGCCCCAGCATTTT. Protein product: CASSLQGNQPQHF.

This clone was detected only a few times. The chain has TRBV10-3 and TRBJ1-1; D gene unclear. CDR3 size: 11 residues. With 8 bases removed from V and 1 base from J, the gap between germline ends came to 5 bases. Germline V gene data show CDR1 as ENHRY and CDR2 as SYGVKD. The CDR3 region has the DNA TGTGCCATCTCCGGGAACACTGAAGCTTTCTTT. It encodes CAISGNTEAFF.

The V call is TRBV28, the J call TRBJ1-2; 10 bases are shared with TRBD1. Germline V gene sequence: CDR1 MDHEN, CDR2 SYDVKM. This CDR3 region has 15 residues. The V and J ends lost 8 bases and 6 bases, in that order; junction bases with no gene match: 12. Here the CDR3 DNA reads TGTGCCAGCTCCGGGGGGGACAGGGGATCCCATGGCTACACCTTC. As protein: CASSGGDRGSHGYTF.

This clone was recorded a few times. The rearrangement uses TRBV9 and TRBJ2-1; TRBD2 might be the D (6 bases). Germline CDR1 reads SGDLS; CDR2 reads YYNGEE. V was cut by 0 bases and J by 6 bases, with 13 bases left in between. The CDR3 covers 15 residues. This chain's CDR3 is CASSVEIGRINEQFF. The CDR3 DNA reads as TGTGCCAGCAGCGTAGAGATTGGGAGGATCAATGAGCAGTTCTTC. The full variable domain, its missing parts supplied by reference TRBV9 and TRBJ2-1, is DSGVTQTPKHLITATGQRVTLRCSPRSGDLSVYWYQQSLDQGLQFLIQYYNGEERAKGNILERFSAQQFPDLHSELNLSSLELGDSALYFCASSVEIGRINEQFFGPGTRLTVL.

The chain links TRBV10-1 to TRBJ2-3; TRBD1 matches at 9 bases. CDR3 length equals 14 residues. J lost 5 bases, V lost 2 bases, and 2 bases had no gene match. Germline-derived CDR1 and CDR2 are WNHNN and SYGVQD (reference sequence). This CDR3 reads CASSENRGRDTQYF. The CDR3 bases are TGCGCCAGCAGTGAGAACAGGGGGCGAGATACGCAGTATTTT.

V is TRBV29-1 and J is TRBJ2-2; possibly TRBD1 for D (7 bases). Germline V gene data show CDR1 as SQVTM and CDR2 as ANQGSEA. The CDR3 loop spans 14 amino acids. Trimming removed 4 bases from V and 0 bases from J, with 9 bases in between. CDR3 nucleotides: TGCAGCGTTGTCAGGGGGGCGAACACCGGGGAGCTGTTTTTT. Protein sequence: CSVVRGANTGELFF.

This clone was seen a single time. The chain uses TRBV28 and TRBJ1-2; perhaps TRBD1 as D (5 bases). The CDR3 runs 14 residues. V gave up 6 bases and J gave up 4 bases, with 15 bases separating them. Germline CDR1 and CDR2: MDHEN and SYDVKM. The CDR3 region has the DNA TGTGCCAGCAGCGCAATCACAGGTGGCTATGGCTACACCTTC. It encodes CASSAITGGYGYTF.

The rearrangement uses TRBV4-1 and TRBJ2-1; tentative D call: TRBD1 (6 bases). Trimming stripped 5 bases from V and 3 bases from J, with 17 bases between. Germline V gene data show CDR1 as MGHRA and CDR2 as YSYEKL. The CDR3 totals 16 residues. The CDR3 DNA is TGCGCCAGCAGCACGCTAGGACAGTTAAGCTACAATGAGCAGTTCTTC. Translating it yields CASSTLGQLSYNEQFF.